This is a list of T cell receptor beta chains from one sample in a study of shared clonotypes between healthy human individuals. Profiled with immunoSEQ multiplex PCR; TCRdb holds only in-frame clones, not every one. Of about 1,900,000 clones in the sample, around 96% are singletons; the top ten hold more than 0.9%. The sample comprised naive CD8+ T cells sorted from blood. All receptors come from a man aged 18 to 29 in good health. CDR3s include the opening cysteine and the closing phenylalanine or tryptophan. The order of the fields is CDR3 DNA, CDR3 protein, J gene, CDR3 length, clone size, V gene, D gene. The D gene is left open where the match is weak. The size entry is marked missing in some rows and otherwise reads once, few, many or a size class.

DNA: TGCGCCAGCAGTGACTGGACCGTTTCCGGGCACAACCAGCCCCAGCATTTT
CDR3: CASSDWTVSGHNQPQHF
J: TRBJ1-5
length: 17
size: -
V: TRBV10-2
D: -

DNA: TGCGCCAGCAGTGAAGTAGTGGTTGAGCAGTTCTTC
CDR3: CASSEVVVEQFF
J: TRBJ2-1
length: 12
size: -
V: TRBV10-2
D: -

DNA: TGTGCCAGCAGTTTCGTTGGACCGGTCATGGATACGCAGTATTTT
CDR3: CASSFVGPVMDTQYF
J: TRBJ2-3
length: 15
size: -
V: TRBV27
D: -

DNA: TGTGCCAGCAGCGCCATGGGGGGAGATCAGCCCCAGCATTTT
CDR3: CASSAMGGDQPQHF
J: TRBJ1-5
length: 14
size: -
V: TRBV11-2
D: -

DNA: TGTGCCAGCAGCCCGGTACTGGGGGAGGGCTATGGCTACACCTTC
CDR3: CASSPVLGEGYGYTF
J: TRBJ1-2
length: 15
size: -
V: TRBV7-2
D: -

DNA: TGTGCCATCAGTGAGTCGATGGCGACAGGGGCGGCAGATACGCAGTATTTT
CDR3: CAISESMATGAADTQYF
J: TRBJ2-3
length: 17
size: once
V: TRBV10-3
D: TRBD1

DNA: TGTGCCTGGACGGAGGGTTCACCCCTCCACTTT
CDR3: CAWTEGSPLHF
J: TRBJ1-6
length: 11
size: -
V: TRBV30
D: -

DNA: TGTGCCAGCAGTGAAGGGACTAGCGTTCGGTACGAGCAGTACTTC
CDR3: CASSEGTSVRYEQYF
J: TRBJ2-7
length: 15
size: -
V: TRBV2
D: TRBD2

DNA: TGTGCCAGCACCGGGACAGGGGGCTACGAGCAGTACTTC
CDR3: CASTGTGGYEQYF
J: TRBJ2-7
length: 13
size: few
V: TRBV19
D: TRBD1

DNA: TGTGCCAGCAGTGACGGAACGGTAAAAGCTTTCTTT
CDR3: CASSDGTVKAFF
J: TRBJ1-1
length: 12
size: few
V: TRBV6-4
D: -

DNA: TGTGCCAGCACCCCCGGACTAAGCTCCTACAATGAGCAGTTCTTC
CDR3: CASTPGLSSYNEQFF
J: TRBJ2-1
length: 15
size: -
V: TRBV27
D: -

DNA: TGTGCCAGCAGCCACCGGACACTAAACTATGGCTACACCTTC
CDR3: CASSHRTLNYGYTF
J: TRBJ1-2
length: 14
size: -
V: TRBV7-9
D: -

DNA: TGTGCCAGCAGTTTTCGGGCGGACTACGAGCAGTACTTC
CDR3: CASSFRADYEQYF
J: TRBJ2-7
length: 13
size: -
V: TRBV27
D: -

DNA: TGTGCCAGTAGTATAGACGCGAGGGACGGGGAGCTGTTTTTT
CDR3: CASSIDARDGELFF
J: TRBJ2-2
length: 14
size: -
V: TRBV19
D: -

DNA: TGTGCTAGTGGAACCCATTCAGGGATTGGCACAGATACGCAGTATTTT
CDR3: CASGTHSGIGTDTQYF
J: TRBJ2-3
length: 16
size: -
V: TRBV12-5
D: -

DNA: TGTGCCAGCAGCTGGACAGGCCAAGAGACCCAGTACTTC
CDR3: CASSWTGQETQYF
J: TRBJ2-5
length: 13
size: -
V: TRBV5-4
D: TRBD1

DNA: TGTGCCAGCAGCAAAGGGACAGGGGGATACGAGCAGTACTTC
CDR3: CASSKGTGGYEQYF
J: TRBJ2-7
length: 14
size: -
V: TRBV21-1
D: -

DNA: TGTGCCAGCAGGACCACAGGGGTGTCTGGCAGTGAGCAGTTCTTC
CDR3: CASRTTGVSGSEQFF
J: TRBJ2-1
length: 15
size: -
V: TRBV27
D: TRBD1

DNA: TGTGCCAGCACCGTGGGCCAGGGGGAACACGAGCAGTACTTC
CDR3: CASTVGQGEHEQYF
J: TRBJ2-7
length: 14
size: -
V: TRBV2
D: TRBD1

DNA: TGTGCTAGTGGTTTCTCGGGGAATGAGCAGTTCTTC
CDR3: CASGFSGNEQFF
J: TRBJ2-1
length: 12
size: -
V: TRBV12-5
D: -

DNA: TGTGCCAGCAGCTCCCTGGGGGGGCAGTATTTT
CDR3: CASSSLGGQYF
J: TRBJ2-3
length: 11
size: -
V: TRBV7-6
D: -

DNA: TGTGCCAGTAGTATCCAGACAGGGGGCAATCAGCCCCAGCATTTT
CDR3: CASSIQTGGNQPQHF
J: TRBJ1-5
length: 15
size: -
V: TRBV19
D: TRBD1